This entry describes one T cell receptor (beta chain). Which antigen it targets is not known. No much larger clone exists at a distance of one base, and base qualities are not known. In total, around 600 healthy bone marrow donors made up the cohort. All cohort members were sampled while nominally healthy, although unrecorded immune exposures were likely present. The donor tested CMV seropositive, placing the donor among the 289 seropositive members of the cohort. Every donor gave a peripheral blood sample, and the peripheral blood mononuclear cells from that sample were used for TCR beta sequencing. Genomic DNA extraction from the blood cell samples was performed with the Qiagen DNeasy Blood Extraction Kit. Library creation used the immunoSEQ multiplex PCR assay. A mixture of 60 forward primers for TCR Vbeta segments and 13 reverse primers for TCR Jbeta segments was used in the multiplex PCR. A multiplex PCR assay on genomic DNA amplified the CDR3 region of rearranged TCR beta genes. The Illumina HiSeq System was used to sequence the amplified TCR beta libraries as 87-base-pair reads. The paper's data handling went like this. A later analysis tallied around 80 million unique TCR beta chains across the 640 or so repertoires, and about 12 million of those chains were shared by two or more donors. Raw reads were error-corrected and collapsed into unique sequences with a nearest-neighbor algorithm that merged closely related sequences to remove PCR and sequencing errors. CDR3 sequences were aligned to IMGT reference sequences to assign V, D and J gene segments. For a sequence to be retained, a match of at least six nucleotides to both a V gene segment and a J gene segment was required. Rearrangements were called productive when the CDR3 lacked stop codons and stayed in frame with V and J; all others were non-productive. Following IMGT convention, CDR3 was defined as the stretch from the second conserved V-encoded cysteine up to the conserved J-encoded phenylalanine. The earlier analysis of 550 to 650 of the donors excluded any sequence lacking an unambiguous match to a single V gene segment. An earlier analysis of about 590 of the donors classified V segments as functional when productive rearrangements were above 56.7% and as segregating when the standard deviation between donors was above 5%. A statistical classification framework was developed to diagnose cytomegalovirus status using the catalog of TCR beta chain sequences. In a later analysis, TCR nucleotide sequences were compared against IMGT/GENE-DB human TR gene sequences so that V and J genes could be assigned. In a later analysis, CDR3 sequences and most-parsimonious VDJ recombination scenarios were assigned using the TCRdist pipeline. In a later analysis, each TCR beta chain was defined by its CDR3 amino acid sequence together with its V-gene family, and reads lacking a unique V-gene family were excluded. In a later analysis, a few hundred highly shared, low-generation-probability nucleotide sequences were removed to address suspected cross-contamination and a sequencing artifact. For each public chain, a later analysis derived a clonal expansion index from normalized ranks of inferred template counts within each repertoire. Generation probabilities in a later analysis came from a VDJ recombination model fitted to out-of-frame rearrangements, and those results were checked against IGoR. In a later analysis, TCR-TCR, TCR-HLA and TCR-CMV co-occurrence was scored with hypergeometric tests, and a repertoire-size bias correction was applied to TCR pairs. A later analysis estimated false discovery rates by permuting HLA or CMV assignments 20 times. In a later analysis, co-occurring TCRs were grouped using DBSCAN, and TCRdist sequence similarity was added for clustering within HLA-allele-positive subsets. Repertoires with fewer than 30,000 or more than 120,000 public chains, plus five repertoires with anomalous nucleotide sharing, were excluded from co-occurrence clustering. TCRdb re-hosts the immuneACCESS table, in-frame sequences only. Its copies lack some clones; in the studies checked, an unresolved V gene accounts for under half of them, and the cause for the rest is not known. V and J calls and clone size are those listed in that table; D and trimming were worked out from the DNA. The sample yields about 200,000 clones; roughly 80% were counted once. The ten largest clones capture 0.39% of the sample.

This sample stems from a study of cytomegalovirus exposure and HLA in healthy donors (dated by TCRdb to about 2017). Some background on the complete study: An earlier analysis of 550 to 700 of the donors reported about 250 Gb of sequence data and 117 million unique TCR beta sequences from approximately 180 million T cells. An early release that covered fewer than 800 HLA-typed donors contained around 330 gigabases of sequencing data and about 84 million unique TCR sequences. Of the 300 to 500 genotyped donors, 75% to 85% were placed in the genetic ancestry cluster associated with self-reported Caucasian donors. The study was designed to test whether signatures of past pathogen exposure could be identified by cataloging public T cell receptors. The study profiled the T cell repertoires of 500 to 800 subjects by immunosequencing and related them to cytomegalovirus serostatus. Along with the roughly 610-subject first cohort, a separate validation cohort of some 130 different subjects was used. High-throughput TCR immunosequencing, statistical association of individual TCRs with disease status, and machine learning were combined to predict cytomegalovirus infection status. In a later analysis, previously published TCR beta repertoires from hundreds of donors were re-analyzed and high-resolution HLA genotyping was added so that TCR occurrence patterns could be studied. The later analysis used no new phenotypic data to find candidate immune exposures, relying instead on TCR beta sequences and their occurrence across donors. To decide whether each TCR beta V gene segment behaved as functional or pseudogenic, an earlier analysis of some 540 of the donors relied on high-throughput TCR beta sequencing. Alongside the repertoire data, information on donor age, sex, ethnicity and CMV serostatus was compiled. A later genetic analysis used genome-wide SNP genotypes for about 65% of the roughly 700 donors, treating that subset as a discovery cohort. Every repertoire in the discovery cohort had been generated on one and the same sequencing platform. Class I and class II HLA loci were covered by the typing at four-digit resolution. Typing coverage differed by locus: A, B, C, DRB1 and DQB1 were typed in roughly 620-630 donors, DQA1 in about 560, DPA1 in roughly 590, and DPB1 in just under 480. Several DR-DQ haplotypes were handled as single units for association and clustering because linkage in the cohort was strong. Across 398 genotyped donors of the cohort, an average of about 250,000 unique TCR beta nucleotide sequences per donor were sequenced, and 15% to 20% of those sequences were non-productive. The paper's findings and limits, for the study overall: An earlier analysis of around 500 of the donors showed that most TCR beta V segments appeared in productive rearrangements either about 90% or about 30% of the time, which broadly matched IMGT annotations. V-gene and J-gene trimming of TCR beta chains was associated with a missense DCLRE1C variant in a later genetic analysis, and the association was replicated in an independent cohort. In a later analysis, most CMV-associated TCR beta chains were found to appear HLA-restricted, with HLA associations seemingly driven largely by CMV exposure. Because HLA typing was unavailable for some donors at each locus, only the typed subset was used in association tests. The earlier analysis of about 600 of the donors excluded seventeen rarely observed V segments, including chromosome 9 orphons, because counts were too low. Sequencing depth was assumed to be roughly uniform across donors in the presence/absence analyses, though that assumption may not hold. Several of the top co-occurrence clusters appeared to be linked to parvovirus B19, influenza, CMV and Epstein-Barr virus, according to a later analysis. A cluster of highly shared sequence variants was judged likely to represent a technical artifact of the sequencing pipeline. Most TCR sequences were observed very rarely across donors, whereas some public TCRs were present in many individuals. In a later analysis, around 15,000 TCR beta sequences were associated with specific HLA alleles at a false discovery rate of 0.05. A further reported finding was that TCR beta sequences accurately predicted the HLA-A and HLA-B alleles for most subjects in the first cohort. When HLA alleles, especially DR and DQ, strongly co-occurred, attributing TCR associations to individual alleles was difficult. In a later analysis, HLA-associated TCR beta chains showed more clonal expansion and lower generation probabilities than non-associated chains that were equally common. In vitro tests confirmed that a few of the cytomegalovirus-associated TCR beta chains recognize cytomegalovirus antigens. For the cohort, immune exposure information was limited to CMV serostatus. The classifier was reported to diagnose cytomegalovirus status with high specificity and sensitivity in both the original and validation cohorts. A later analysis found that TCR association rates varied across HLA loci, with DRB1 alleles showing the most associated TCRs and HLA-C alleles the fewest. Correlated functional status among segregating V segments might be attributable to linkage disequilibrium, but an unknown experimental factor could not be ruled out. It was suggested by the authors that the approach could potentially be generalized to other disease states and immunological phenotypes. Only TCR beta chains were sequenced in this cohort, and the absence of alpha or paired-chain data limited detectable features. A later genetic analysis reported fewer N-insertions in productive TCRs among donors in an Asian-associated ancestry cluster than the roughly 620-donor mean. The study listed approximately 150 TCR beta chains as associated with cytomegalovirus.

Input material: PBMCs. The sequence was collected from a male donor in good health and CMV-seropositive.

The CDR3 is CASSSKDRGHFGYTF. The DNA sequence is given as TGTGCCAGCAGCTCGAAGGACAGGGGGCACTTTGGCTACACCTTC. This receptor chain uses TRBV7-9 and TRBJ1-2; the central 11 bases match TRBD1. The CDR3 runs 15 amino acids, cysteine and phenylalanine included. This entry keeps only the CDR3 DNA: 45 bases, framed from base 1. Looking up the germline V gene (reference sequence) yields CDR1 SEHNR and CDR2 FQNEAQ. V trim: 4 bases; J trim: 7 bases; unmatched bases: 8.